The 3 T cell receptor beta chains below all came from one sample that was sequenced in a study of T cells in localized non-small cell lung cancer. Clones were read by immunoSEQ multiplex PCR, and TCRdb kept only the in-frame ones, dropping some. The data contain fewer than 40,000 clones, roughly 90% of them singletons. The sample consisted of peripheral blood mononuclear cells, taken before any cancer treatment. All receptors derive from a man aged 40 to 69 with stage III lung adenocarcinoma.

V is TRBV5-1 and J is TRBJ2-2, with 8 bases identical to TRBD2. Germline-derived CDR1 and CDR2 are SGHRS and YFSETQ. V trimming: 4 bases; J trimming: 7 bases; junction bases outside the gene matches: 6. The CDR3 is 14 amino acids. The DNA of the CDR3 is TGCGCCAGCAGCGAGGGACTAGTCATCGGGGAGCTGTTTTTT. This translates into CASSEGLVIGELFF.

The chain combines TRBV6-1 with TRBJ2-3, with a weak D call TRBD2 (6 bases). V lost 6 bases, J lost 6 bases, and 16 bases lay in between. Per germline, CDR1 MNHNS and CDR2 SASEGT. The CDR3 is 14 residues long. Here the CDR3 reads CASRQGLREDTQYF. The CDR3 DNA reads TGTGCCAGCAGGCAGGGACTCCGGGAGGATACGCAGTATTTT.

This chain joins TRBV28 and TRBJ1-2, with TRBD1 identical over 12 bases. This CDR3 is built from 17 residues. V trimming: 6 bases; J trimming: 7 bases; junction bases outside the gene matches: 15. Germline CDR1 and CDR2: MDHEN and SYDVKM. The CDR3 DNA is TGTGCCAGCAGGGGACCGGGACAGGGGGCGAATTACGGTGGCTACACCTTC. This encodes CASRGPGQGANYGGYTF.